A selection of T cell receptor beta chains follows, all from one sample in a study of cytomegalovirus exposure and HLA in healthy donors. Assay: immunoSEQ multiplex PCR; the TCRdb copy retains only in-frame clones and omits some. The data hold about 170,000 clones, with about 76% observed a single time. The material sequenced was PBMCs. These receptors all come from a woman younger than 30 in good health and CMV-seropositive. Both conserved end residues are part of each CDR3. A D gene is named only where the DNA matches it firmly. A clone size is listed for some rows: how often the clone was seen (once, few, many), or a class if it is expanded.

length | J | V | size | D | DNA | CDR3
16 | TRBJ2-1 | TRBV15 | . | TRBD2 | TGTGCCACCAGCAGAGGGCGGGGGGGCTCTTTGAATGAGCAGTTCTTC | CATSRGRGGSLNEQFF
15 | TRBJ2-2 | TRBV7-3 | . | . | TGTGCCAGCAGCCCGGACTCAGCGAACACCGGGGAGCTGTTTTTT | CASSPDSANTGELFF
15 | TRBJ1-4 | TRBV4-2 | . | . | TGTGCCAGCAGCCAAGAAGGGGGTATGGATGAAAAACTGTTTTTT | CASSQEGGMDEKLFF
15 | TRBJ2-7 | TRBV7-2 | . | . | TGTGCCAGCAGCTCAGATAAAACCTCAAGCTACGAGCAGTACTTC | CASSSDKTSSYEQYF
13 | TRBJ1-5 | TRBV30 | . | . | TGTGCCTGGAGTAACAGGGGCAATCAGCCCCAGCATTTT | CAWSNRGNQPQHF
13 | TRBJ1-5 | TRBV9 | . | . | TGTGCCAGCAGCGTACATAGCAATCAGCCCCAGCATTTT | CASSVHSNQPQHF
16 | TRBJ2-1 | TRBV4-2 | . | . | TGTGCCAGCAGCCAGTTACAGGGAGAAGGTGCAGTTGAGCAGTTCTTC | CASSQLQGEGAVEQFF
16 | TRBJ2-1 | TRBV14 | once | TRBD1 | TGTGCCAGCAGCCAGCGCAAGGGGGCTAGAGACAATGAGCAGTTCTTC | CASSQRKGARDNEQFF
13 | TRBJ1-5 | TRBV27 | . | . | TGTGCCAGCAGCCTGACGGAGAATCAGCCCCAGCATTTT | CASSLTENQPQHF
14 | TRBJ1-2 | TRBV30 | . | . | TGTGCCTGGGACGTACAGGGAGGGAGCTATGGCTACACCTTC | CAWDVQGGSYGYTF
17 | TRBJ2-5 | TRBV7-3 | once | TRBD1 | TGTGCCACAAACTGGGGACAGGCATCATACTTCCAAGAGACCCAGTACTTC | CATNWGQASYFQETQYF
14 | TRBJ2-3 | TRBV6-4 | once | TRBD2 | TGTGCCAGCAGTGAACTAGCGGGCACAGATACGCAGTATTTT | CASSELAGTDTQYF
16 | TRBJ2-1 | TRBV4-3 | . | TRBD2 | TGCACCAGCAGCCAAGAGCGGACTAGCGGGGTTGATGAGCAGTTCTTC | CTSSQERTSGVDEQFF
15 | TRBJ1-4 | TRBV6-5 | . | TRBD1 | TGTGCCAGCAGCTCAACCGGGACAGCGGCTGAAAAACTGTTTTTT | CASSSTGTAAEKLFF
14 | TRBJ1-2 | TRBV28 | . | . | TGTGCCAGCAGTTTATACCAGGGCAGGTATGGCTACACCTTC | CASSLYQGRYGYTF
17 | TRBJ2-5 | TRBV21-1 | once | . | TGTGCCAGCAGCCCTAAGGGGGCTAGCGGGGGAAAAGAGACCCAGTACTTC | CASSPKGASGGKETQYF
11 | TRBJ2-3 | TRBV4-2 | . | . | TGTGCCAGCAGAAGAGGGGATACGCAGTATTTT | CASRRGDTQYF
13 | TRBJ1-1 | TRBV30 | . | . | TGTGCCTCAGTGTGGGGCAGGGGAGCTGAAGCTTTCTTT | CASVWGRGAEAFF
15 | TRBJ1-3 | TRBV7-6 | . | . | TGTGCCAGCAGCCAAGACAGGTGGGGTGGAAACACCATATATTTT | CASSQDRWGGNTIYF
16 | TRBJ2-3 | TRBV14 | . | . | TGTGCCAGCAGCCAAGAATATGGTCAGGGAGGAGATACGCAGTATTTT | CASSQEYGQGGDTQYF
16 | TRBJ1-2 | TRBV7-2 | . | TRBD1 | TGTGCCAGCAGCTTACTCCCCTTGACAGGGTTCTATGGCTACACCTTC | CASSLLPLTGFYGYTF
11 | TRBJ1-1 | TRBV20-1 | . | . | TGCAGTGCCGAGAGGAACACTGAAGCTTTCTTT | CSAERNTEAFF
15 | TRBJ2-1 | TRBV12-5 | . | . | TGTGCTAGTGGCCCCCCCCGGGACACGTACAATGAGCAGTTCTTC | CASGPPRDTYNEQFF
14 | TRBJ2-2 | TRBV27 | once | TRBD1 | TGTGCCAGCAGGACGGACAGGGCATCCGGGGAGCTGTTTTTT | CASRTDRASGELFF
13 | TRBJ2-7 | TRBV7-2 | . | . | TGTGCCAGCAGCTTCGGCCAGGCCTACGAGCAGTACTTC | CASSFGQAYEQYF
18 | TRBJ1-5 | TRBV4-2 | few | . | TGTGCCAGCAGCCAAGATGCCGGGGGGCTGATAGAGAATCAGCCCCAGCATTTT | CASSQDAGGLIENQPQHF
14 | TRBJ2-1 | TRBV7-3 | . | TRBD2 | TGTGCCAGCAGCGAACGGGGGGGCAACAATGAGCAGTTCTTC | CASSERGGNNEQFF
11 | TRBJ2-1 | TRBV29-1 | few | . | TGCAGCGTTGGCGGATACAATGAGCAGTTCTTC | CSVGGYNEQFF
14 | TRBJ2-7 | TRBV18 | . | . | TGTGCCAGCTCACCACCGCGGGGCCTCTACGAGCAGTACTTC | CASSPPRGLYEQYF
14 | TRBJ2-4 | TRBV15 | . | . | TGTGCCACCAGCAGACAGTTGTCCCAAAACATTCAGTACTTC | CATSRQLSQNIQYF
17 | TRBJ2-2 | TRBV7-3 | . | TRBD2 | TGTGCCAGCAGCTCGCAAGAGCGGGGGGGACGTACCGGGGAGCTGTTTTTT | CASSSQERGGRTGELFF
15 | TRBJ2-3 | TRBV29-1 | once | . | TGCAGCGTTGACGTTCCGGGACAAGGAATAGATACGCAGTATTTT | CSVDVPGQGIDTQYF
14 | TRBJ2-7 | TRBV6-5 | . | TRBD1 | TGTGCCAGCAGTTACTTTGGACAGGCCTACGAGCAGTACTTC | CASSYFGQAYEQYF
16 | TRBJ2-1 | TRBV6-5 | . | TRBD2 | TGTGCCAGCAGTTACTCCCAGACGGGGGGGCTTGCTGAGCAGTTCTTC | CASSYSQTGGLAEQFF
13 | TRBJ1-1 | TRBV2 | . | . | TGTGCCAGCAAAGTGCAGGGGAAGACTGAAGCTTTCTTT | CASKVQGKTEAFF
15 | TRBJ2-3 | TRBV15 | . | . | TGTGCCACCAGCAGAGGAGCGGGCTTCACAGATACGCAGTATTTT | CATSRGAGFTDTQYF
15 | TRBJ2-5 | TRBV18 | . | . | TGTGCCAGCTCACCACCCGGCAGGGGCGGGGAGACCCAGTACTTC | CASSPPGRGGETQYF
14 | TRBJ1-4 | TRBV19 | . | TRBD1 | TGTGCCAGTAGTATCAAAGGGGGCCGAGAAAAACTGTTTTTT | CASSIKGGREKLFF
15 | TRBJ1-3 | TRBV7-2 | once | . | TGTGCCAGCAGCTTTGGGGGCTTCTCTGGAAACACCATATATTTT | CASSFGGFSGNTIYF
13 | TRBJ1-3 | TRBV9 | few | . | TGTGCCAGCAGCCCCTCTAACGGAAACACCATATATTTT | CASSPSNGNTIYF
16 | TRBJ2-2 | TRBV6-4 | . | . | TGTGCCAGCAGTGACTCCCCTAAACTTGGCACCGGGGAGCTGTTTTTT | CASSDSPKLGTGELFF
14 | TRBJ2-5 | TRBV2 | . | . | TGTGCCAGCAGTGAGGCTCGAACAAGAGAGACCCAGTACTTC | CASSEARTRETQYF
15 | TRBJ1-1 | TRBV5-1 | . | . | TGCGCCAGCAGCTTGGGACGGACTTTGAACACTGAAGCTTTCTTT | CASSLGRTLNTEAFF
13 | TRBJ2-3 | TRBV4-3 | . | . | TGCGCCAGCAGCCAAGATATTACAGATACGCAGTATTTT | CASSQDITDTQYF
16 | TRBJ1-1 | TRBV30 | . | TRBD1 | TGTGCCTGGAGTGTACTCCCAGGGGGCGGTGGGACTGAAGCTTTCTTT | CAWSVLPGGGGTEAFF
15 | TRBJ1-1 | TRBV2 | . | TRBD1 | TGTGCCAGCAGTGAAGTCGAGGGGGCAGAAGATGAAGCTTTCTTT | CASSEVEGAEDEAFF
13 | TRBJ1-2 | TRBV2 | . | . | TGTGCCAGCAGGCATAAACAGAGCTATGGCTACACCTTC | CASRHKQSYGYTF
14 | TRBJ2-3 | TRBV2 | . | TRBD1 | TGTGCCAGCAGTGAACAGGGGGCGCAAGATACGCAGTATTTT | CASSEQGAQDTQYF
14 | TRBJ1-5 | TRBV4-1 | . | . | TGCGCCAGCAGCCAAACCAGGGGTAATCAGCCCCAGCATTTT | CASSQTRGNQPQHF
12 | TRBJ1-2 | TRBV5-1 | . | . | TGCGCCAGTCGACTGGAAGGCTATGGCTACACCTTC | CASRLEGYGYTF
14 | TRBJ1-5 | TRBV4-1 | . | . | TGCGCCAGCAGCCAAGGGGGGCGCGACCAGCCCCAGCATTTT | CASSQGGRDQPQHF
15 | TRBJ2-5 | TRBV18 | once | . | TGTGCCAGCTCACCTCCTGGGCTGCCCCAAGAGACCCAGTACTTC | CASSPPGLPQETQYF
12 | TRBJ1-1 | TRBV7-9 | . | . | TGTGCCAGCAGATACTCCGGGACAGAAGCTTTCTTT | CASRYSGTEAFF
14 | TRBJ2-7 | TRBV7-3 | . | TRBD1 | TGTGCCAGCAGCGCCGGGACAGGGCCCTACGAGCAGTACTTC | CASSAGTGPYEQYF